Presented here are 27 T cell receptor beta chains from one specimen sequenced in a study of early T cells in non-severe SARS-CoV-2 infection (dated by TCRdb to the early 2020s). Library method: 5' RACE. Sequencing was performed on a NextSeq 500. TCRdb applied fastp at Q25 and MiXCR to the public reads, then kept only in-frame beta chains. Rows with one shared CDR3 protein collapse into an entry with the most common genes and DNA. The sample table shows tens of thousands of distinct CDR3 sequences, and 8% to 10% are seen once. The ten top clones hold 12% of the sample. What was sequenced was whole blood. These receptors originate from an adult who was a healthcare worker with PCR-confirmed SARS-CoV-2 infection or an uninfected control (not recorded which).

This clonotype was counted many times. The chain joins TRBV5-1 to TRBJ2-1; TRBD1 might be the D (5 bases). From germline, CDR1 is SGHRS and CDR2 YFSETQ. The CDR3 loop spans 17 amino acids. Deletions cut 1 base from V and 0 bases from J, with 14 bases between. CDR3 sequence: CASSLTTVGSSYNEQFF. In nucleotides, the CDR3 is TGCGCCAGCAGCTTGACGACAGTCGGGTCCTCCTACAATGAGCAGTTCTTC. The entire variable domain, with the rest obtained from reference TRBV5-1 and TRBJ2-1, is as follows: KAGVTQTPRYLIKTRGQQVTLSCSPISGHRSVSWYQQTPGQGLQFLFEYFSETQRNKGNFPGRFSGRQFSNSRSEMNVSTLELGDSALYLCASSLTTVGSSYNEQFFGPGTRLTVL.

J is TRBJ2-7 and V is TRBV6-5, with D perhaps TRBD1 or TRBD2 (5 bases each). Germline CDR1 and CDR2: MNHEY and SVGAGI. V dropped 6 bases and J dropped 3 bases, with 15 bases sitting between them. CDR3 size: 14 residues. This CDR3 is CASRDPGRSYEQYF. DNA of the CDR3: TGTGCCAGCAGGGACCCGGGACGGAGCTACGAGCAGTACTTC.

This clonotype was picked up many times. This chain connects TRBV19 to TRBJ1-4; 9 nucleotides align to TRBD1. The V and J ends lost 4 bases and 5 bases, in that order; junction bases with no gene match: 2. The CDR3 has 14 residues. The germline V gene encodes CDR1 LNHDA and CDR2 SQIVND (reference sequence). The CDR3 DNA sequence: TGTGCCAGTAGTACCGGACAGGGGAATGAAAAACTGTTTTTT. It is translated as CASSTGQGNEKLFF.

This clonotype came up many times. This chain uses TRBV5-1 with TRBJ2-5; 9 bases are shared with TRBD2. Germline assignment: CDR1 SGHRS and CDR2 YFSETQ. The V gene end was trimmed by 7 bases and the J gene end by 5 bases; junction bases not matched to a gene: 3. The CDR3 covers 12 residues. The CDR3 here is CASASGGETQYF. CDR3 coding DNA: TGCGCCAGCGCCAGCGGGGGGGAGACCCAGTACTTC.

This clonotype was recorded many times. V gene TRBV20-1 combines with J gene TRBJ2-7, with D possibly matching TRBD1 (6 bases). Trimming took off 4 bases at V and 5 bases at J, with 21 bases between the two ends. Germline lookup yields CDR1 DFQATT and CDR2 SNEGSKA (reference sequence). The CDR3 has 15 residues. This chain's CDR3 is CSANRDKGWANEQYF. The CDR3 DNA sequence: TGCAGTGCTAACCGGGACAAAGGCTGGGCCAACGAGCAGTACTTC.

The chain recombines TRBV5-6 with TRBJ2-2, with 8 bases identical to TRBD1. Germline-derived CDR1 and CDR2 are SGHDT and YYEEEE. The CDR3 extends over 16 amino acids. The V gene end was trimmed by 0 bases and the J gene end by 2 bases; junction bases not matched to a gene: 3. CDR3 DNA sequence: TGTGCCAGCAGCTTGGTCGGACAGGGAAACACCGGGGAGCTGTTTTTT. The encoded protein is CASSLVGQGNTGELFF.

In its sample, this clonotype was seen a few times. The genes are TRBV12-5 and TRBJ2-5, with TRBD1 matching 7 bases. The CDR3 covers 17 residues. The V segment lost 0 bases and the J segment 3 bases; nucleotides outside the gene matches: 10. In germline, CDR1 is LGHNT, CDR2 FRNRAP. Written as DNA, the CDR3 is TGTGCTAGTGGTTTGGTAGGGGGCAGAAGTCTTGAAGAGACCCAGTACTTC. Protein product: CASGLVGGRSLEETQYF.

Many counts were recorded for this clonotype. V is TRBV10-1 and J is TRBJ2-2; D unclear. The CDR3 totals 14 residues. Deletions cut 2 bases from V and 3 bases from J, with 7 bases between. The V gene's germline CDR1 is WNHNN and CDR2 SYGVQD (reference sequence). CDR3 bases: TGCGCCAGCAGTGAGATGGTAGACACCGGGGAGCTGTTTTTT. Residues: CASSEMVDTGELFF.

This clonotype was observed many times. CDR3 region: CSVGTEYYEQYF. The DNA of the CDR3 is TGCAGCGTTGGGACAGAATACTACGAGCAGTACTTC. V gene TRBV29-1 combines with J gene TRBJ2-7, with D tentatively TRBD1 (6 bases). Per the germline V gene, CDR1 is SQVTM and CDR2 is ANQGSEA. This CDR3 region has 12 residues. The ends were cut back, 4 bases at V and 3 bases at J, with 10 bases in the middle.

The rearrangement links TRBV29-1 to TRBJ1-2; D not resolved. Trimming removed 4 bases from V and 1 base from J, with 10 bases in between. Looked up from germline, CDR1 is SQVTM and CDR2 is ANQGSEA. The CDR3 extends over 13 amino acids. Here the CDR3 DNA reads TGCAGCGTTGGAGGTAGATTTAACTATGGCTACACCTTC. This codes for CSVGGRFNYGYTF.

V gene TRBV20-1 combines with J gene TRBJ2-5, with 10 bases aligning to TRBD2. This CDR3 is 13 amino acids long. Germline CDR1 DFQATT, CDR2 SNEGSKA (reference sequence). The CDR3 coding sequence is TGCAGCGCGAAGGGACTAGCGTTGGAGACCCAGTACTTC. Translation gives CSAKGLALETQYF.

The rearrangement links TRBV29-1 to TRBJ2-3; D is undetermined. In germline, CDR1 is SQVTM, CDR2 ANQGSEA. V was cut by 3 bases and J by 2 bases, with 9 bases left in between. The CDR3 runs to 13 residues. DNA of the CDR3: TGCAGCGTTGAGGCTCTGCCCACAGATACGCAGTATTTT. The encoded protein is CSVEALPTDTQYF.

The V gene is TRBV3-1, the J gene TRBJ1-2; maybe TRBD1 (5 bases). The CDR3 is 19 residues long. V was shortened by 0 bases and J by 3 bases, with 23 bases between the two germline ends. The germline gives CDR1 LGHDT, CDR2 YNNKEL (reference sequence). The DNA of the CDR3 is TGTGCCAGCAGCCAAGACGTAAGACAAGGGACCTCTTCGGACTATGGCTACACCTTC. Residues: CASSQDVRQGTSSDYGYTF.

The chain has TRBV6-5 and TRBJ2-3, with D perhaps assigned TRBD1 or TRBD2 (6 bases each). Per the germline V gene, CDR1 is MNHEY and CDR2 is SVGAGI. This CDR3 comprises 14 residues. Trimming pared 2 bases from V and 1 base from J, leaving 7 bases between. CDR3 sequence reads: CASSYRGRTDTQYF. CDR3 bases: TGTGCCAGCAGTTACCGGGGGCGCACAGATACGCAGTATTTT.

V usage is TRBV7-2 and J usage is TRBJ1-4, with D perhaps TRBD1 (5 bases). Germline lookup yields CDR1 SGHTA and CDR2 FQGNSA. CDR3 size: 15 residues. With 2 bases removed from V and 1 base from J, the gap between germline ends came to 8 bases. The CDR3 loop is CASSLRGGTNEKLFF. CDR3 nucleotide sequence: TGTGCCAGCAGCTTAAGGGGCGGAACTAATGAAAAACTGTTTTTT.

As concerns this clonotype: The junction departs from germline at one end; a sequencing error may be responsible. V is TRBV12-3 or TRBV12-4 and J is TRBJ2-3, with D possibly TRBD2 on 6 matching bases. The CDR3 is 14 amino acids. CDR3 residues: CANSLGGPTDTQYF. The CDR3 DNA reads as TGTGCCAACAGTTTAGGAGGGCCCACAGATACGCAGTATTTT.

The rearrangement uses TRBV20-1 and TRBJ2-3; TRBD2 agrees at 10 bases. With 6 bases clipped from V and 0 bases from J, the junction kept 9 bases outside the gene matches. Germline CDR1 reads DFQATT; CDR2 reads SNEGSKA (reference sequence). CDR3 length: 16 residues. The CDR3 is CSAGASGGRSTDTQYF. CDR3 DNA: TGCAGTGCAGGGGCTAGCGGGGGCCGCAGCACAGATACGCAGTATTTT.

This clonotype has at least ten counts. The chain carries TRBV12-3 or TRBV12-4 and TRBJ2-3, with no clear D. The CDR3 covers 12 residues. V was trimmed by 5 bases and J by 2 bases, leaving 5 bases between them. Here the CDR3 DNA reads TGTGCCAGCAGTATTTCCACAGATACGCAGTATTTT. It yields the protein CASSISTDTQYF.

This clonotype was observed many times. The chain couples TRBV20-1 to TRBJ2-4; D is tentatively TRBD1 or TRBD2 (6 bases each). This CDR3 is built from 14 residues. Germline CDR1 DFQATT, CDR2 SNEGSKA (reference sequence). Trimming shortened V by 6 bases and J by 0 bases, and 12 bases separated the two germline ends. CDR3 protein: CSARGAVAKNIQYF. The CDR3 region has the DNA TGCAGTGCAAGGGGGGCGGTAGCCAAAAACATTCAGTACTTC.

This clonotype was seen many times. For the CDR3, the DNA is TGCGCCAGCAGCCCGTGGGACAGTTCGTCTGGGGCCAACGTCCTGACTTTC. Its translation: CASSPWDSSSGANVLTF. The rearrangement joins TRBV5-1 to TRBJ2-6; TRBD1 aligns across 7 bases. V gave up 4 bases and J gave up 1 base; unmatched junction bases: 8. The CDR3 loop spans 17 amino acids. Germline CDR1 is SGHRS and CDR2 is YFSETQ. Using reference TRBV5-1 and TRBJ2-6 for the parts outside the CDR3, the full variable domain is KAGVTQTPRYLIKTRGQQVTLSCSPISGHRSVSWYQQTPGQGLQFLFEYFSETQRNKGNFPGRFSGRQFSNSRSEMNVSTLELGDSALYLCASSPWDSSSGANVLTFGAGSRLTVL.

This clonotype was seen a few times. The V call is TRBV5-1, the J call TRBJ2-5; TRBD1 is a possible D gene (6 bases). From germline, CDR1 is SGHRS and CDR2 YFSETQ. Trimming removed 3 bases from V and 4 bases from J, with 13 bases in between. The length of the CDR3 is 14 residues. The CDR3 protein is CASSYRAAGETQYF. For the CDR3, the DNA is TGCGCCAGCAGCTACAGGGCCGCGGGAGAGACCCAGTACTTC. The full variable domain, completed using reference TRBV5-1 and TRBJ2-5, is KAGVTQTPRYLIKTRGQQVTLSCSPISGHRSVSWYQQTPGQGLQFLFEYFSETQRNKGNFPGRFSGRQFSNSRSEMNVSTLELGDSALYLCASSYRAAGETQYFGPGTRLLVL.

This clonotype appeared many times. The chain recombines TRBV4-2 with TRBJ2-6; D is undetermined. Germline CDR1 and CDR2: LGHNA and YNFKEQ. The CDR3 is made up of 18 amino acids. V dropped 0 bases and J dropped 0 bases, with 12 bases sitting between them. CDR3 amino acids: CASSQDEIGGSGANVLTF. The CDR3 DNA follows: TGTGCCAGCAGCCAAGATGAGATAGGTGGCTCTGGGGCCAACGTCCTGACTTTC.

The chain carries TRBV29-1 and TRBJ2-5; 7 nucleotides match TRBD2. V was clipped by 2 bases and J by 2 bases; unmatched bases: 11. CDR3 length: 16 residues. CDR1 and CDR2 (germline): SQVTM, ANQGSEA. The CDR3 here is CSVETTRGTSQETQYF. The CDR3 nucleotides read TGCAGCGTTGAAACCACGCGGGGGACCTCACAAGAGACCCAGTACTTC. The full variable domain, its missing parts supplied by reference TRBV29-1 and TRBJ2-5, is SAVISQKPSRDICQRGTSLTIQCQVDSQVTMMFWYRQQPGQSLTLIATANQGSEATYESGFVIDKFPISRPNLTFSTLTVSNMSPEDSSIYLCSVETTRGTSQETQYFGPGTRLLVL.

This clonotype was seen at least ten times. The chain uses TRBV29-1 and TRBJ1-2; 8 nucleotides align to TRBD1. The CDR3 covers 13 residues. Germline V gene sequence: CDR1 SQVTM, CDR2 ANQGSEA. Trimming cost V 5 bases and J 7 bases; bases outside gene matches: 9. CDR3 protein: CSVPRQGAGGYTF. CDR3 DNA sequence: TGCAGCGTTCCGAGGCAGGGGGCAGGTGGCTACACCTTC.

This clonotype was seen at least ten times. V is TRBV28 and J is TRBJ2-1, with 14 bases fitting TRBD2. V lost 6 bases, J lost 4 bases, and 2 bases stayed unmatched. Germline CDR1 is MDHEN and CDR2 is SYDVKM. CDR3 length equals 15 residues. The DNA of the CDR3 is TGTGCCAGCAGCCGGACTAGCGGGGGGTACAATGAGCAGTTCTTC. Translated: CASSRTSGGYNEQFF.

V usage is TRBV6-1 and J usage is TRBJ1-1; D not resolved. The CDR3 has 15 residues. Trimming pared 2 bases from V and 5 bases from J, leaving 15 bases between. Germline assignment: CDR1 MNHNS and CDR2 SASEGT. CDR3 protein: CASSELGARRTEAFF. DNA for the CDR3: TGTGCCAGCAGTGAACTGGGCGCGAGAAGGACTGAAGCTTTCTTT.

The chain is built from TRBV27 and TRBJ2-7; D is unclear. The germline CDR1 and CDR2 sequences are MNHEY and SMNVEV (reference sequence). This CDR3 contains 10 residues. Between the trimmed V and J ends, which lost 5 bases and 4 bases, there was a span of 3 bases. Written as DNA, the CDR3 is TGTGCCAGCAGTCGTTACGAGCAGTACTTC. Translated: CASSRYEQYF.